This TCR beta chain was sequenced in a study of CD4+ T cells in melanoma. The study's findings and limits: A reported correlation linked neoantigen-specific CD4+ T cells to CD8+, macrophage and B cell function. In melanoma, neoantigen-specific CD4+ T cells reportedly differed in differentiation state.

In germline, CDR1 is MDHEN, CDR2 SYDVKM. V was pared by 5 bases and J by 4 bases, with 17 bases between. CDR3 size: 15 residues. Sequenced by immunoSEQ multiplex PCR; TCRdb stores in-frame clones only, minus some. The table records roughly 120,000 clones, around 92% of them present only once. Comment on this clone: Its antigen is unidentified.

The specimen sequenced was peripheral blood. This sequence was found in a human donor with melanoma. The chain is built from TRBV28 and TRBJ1-1; D gene uncertain. The CDR3 spells CASSPIRGAGTEAFF. The CDR3 DNA is TGTGCCAGCAGTCCCATCCGGGGAGCAGGCACTGAAGCTTTCTTT.